This is a list of T cell receptor beta chains from one sample in a study of T cell responses to AZD1222 COVID-19 vaccine. Some clones are missing from TCRdb's copy, which holds only in-frame ones; the method was immunoSEQ multiplex PCR. The data contain approximately 140,000 clones, around 93% of them singletons. The sample consisted of peripheral blood, taken on day 0 of AZD1222 vaccination. Receptors originate from an adult in good health. CDR3s include the opening cysteine and the closing phenylalanine or tryptophan. The order of the fields is clone size, J gene, V gene, D gene, CDR3 DNA, CDR3 protein. D genes are given only for firm matches. Part of the rows lack a size; the others show once, few, many or a class for expanded clones.

clone size: NA; J gene: TRBJ1-1; V gene: TRBV20-1; D gene: NA; CDR3 DNA: TGCAGTGCTAAGTCGGGCACTGAAGCTTTCTTT; CDR3 protein: CSAKSGTEAFF
clone size: once; J gene: TRBJ1-6; V gene: TRBV14; D gene: NA; CDR3 DNA: TGTGCCAGCAGCCAAGATGCAGGGACGGATTCACCCCTCCACTTT; CDR3 protein: CASSQDAGTDSPLHF
clone size: NA; J gene: TRBJ2-4; V gene: TRBV7-9; D gene: TRBD2; CDR3 DNA: TGTGCCAGCAGCTTGCCAGCGGGGTACGCCAAAAACATTCAGTACTTC; CDR3 protein: CASSLPAGYAKNIQYF
clone size: NA; J gene: TRBJ2-7; V gene: TRBV20-1; D gene: NA; CDR3 DNA: TGCAGTGCTAGGGTGGACTACGAGCAGTACTTC; CDR3 protein: CSARVDYEQYF
clone size: NA; J gene: TRBJ1-5; V gene: TRBV6-5; D gene: NA; CDR3 DNA: TGTGCCAGCATCCGCCGCGAGGGTAATCAGCCCCAGCATTTT; CDR3 protein: CASIRREGNQPQHF
clone size: NA; J gene: TRBJ2-3; V gene: TRBV6-2/TRBV6-3; D gene: TRBD2; CDR3 DNA: TGTGCCAGCAGTTACGGGGGAGGGCGTACAGATACGCAGTATTTT; CDR3 protein: CASSYGGGRTDTQYF
clone size: NA; J gene: TRBJ2-5; V gene: TRBV5-1; D gene: NA; CDR3 DNA: TGCGCCAGCAGCTTGGTGACAGTAGAGACCCAGTACTTC; CDR3 protein: CASSLVTVETQYF
clone size: NA; J gene: TRBJ1-1; V gene: TRBV2; D gene: NA; CDR3 DNA: TGTGCCAGCATGACAGACATCGAAGCTTTCTTT; CDR3 protein: CASMTDIEAFF
clone size: NA; J gene: TRBJ2-5; V gene: TRBV20-1; D gene: NA; CDR3 DNA: TGCAGTGCTATGCAAGAGACCCAGTACTTC; CDR3 protein: CSAMQETQYF
clone size: once; J gene: TRBJ2-7; V gene: TRBV6-2/TRBV6-3; D gene: TRBD2; CDR3 DNA: TGTGCCAGCAGTTACTCGTGGCGGGAGAGCTCCTACGAGCAGTACTTC; CDR3 protein: CASSYSWRESSYEQYF
clone size: NA; J gene: TRBJ2-5; V gene: TRBV28; D gene: NA; CDR3 DNA: TGTGCCAGCAGTCAGGGGGTTCTGGCGGGCGGGGACCAAGAGACCCAGTACTTC; CDR3 protein: CASSQGVLAGGDQETQYF
clone size: NA; J gene: TRBJ1-5; V gene: TRBV19; D gene: TRBD1; CDR3 DNA: TGTGCCAGTAGTGTCCTCCCGGGACAGGCCGACAATCAGCCCCAGCATTTT; CDR3 protein: CASSVLPGQADNQPQHF
clone size: NA; J gene: TRBJ2-1; V gene: TRBV10-3; D gene: NA; CDR3 DNA: TGTGCCATCAAGGAATCGTATGAGCAGTTCTTC; CDR3 protein: CAIKESYEQFF
clone size: NA; J gene: TRBJ2-3; V gene: TRBV6-5; D gene: TRBD2; CDR3 DNA: TGTGCCAGCAGGAAGGGACTAGATTCAGATACGCAGTATTTT; CDR3 protein: CASRKGLDSDTQYF